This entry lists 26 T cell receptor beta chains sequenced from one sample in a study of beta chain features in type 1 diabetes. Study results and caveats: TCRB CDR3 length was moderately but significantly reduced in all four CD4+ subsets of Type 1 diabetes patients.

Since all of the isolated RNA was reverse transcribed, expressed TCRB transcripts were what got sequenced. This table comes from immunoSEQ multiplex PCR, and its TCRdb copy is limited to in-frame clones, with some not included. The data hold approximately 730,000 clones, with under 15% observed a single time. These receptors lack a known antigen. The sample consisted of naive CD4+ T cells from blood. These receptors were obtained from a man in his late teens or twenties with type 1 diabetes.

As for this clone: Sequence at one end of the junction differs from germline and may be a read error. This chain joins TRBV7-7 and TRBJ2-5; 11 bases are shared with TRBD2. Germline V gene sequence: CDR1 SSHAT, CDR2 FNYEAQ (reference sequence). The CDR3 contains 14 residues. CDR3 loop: CASSPTSGEETQYF. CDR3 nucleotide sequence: TGTGCTAGCAGCCCGACTAGCGGGGAAGAGACCCAGTACTTC. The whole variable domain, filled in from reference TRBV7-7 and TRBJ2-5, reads GAGVSQSPRYKVTKRGQDVTLRCDPISSHATLYWYQQALGQGPEFLTYFNYEAQPDKSGLPSDRFSAERPEGSISTLTIQRTEQRDSAMYRCASSPTSGEETQYFGPGTRLLVL.

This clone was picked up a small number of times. For the CDR3, the DNA is TGTGCCAGCAGCCCCCGTGCGGGGTTGGGATCCACAGATACGCAGTATTTT. This sequence encodes CASSPRAGLGSTDTQYF. The chain links TRBV11-3 to TRBJ2-3, with D perhaps TRBD2 (6 bases). The V gene lost 5 bases and the J gene lost 2 bases, with 20 bases spanning the gap. Per the germline V gene, CDR1 is SGHNT and CDR2 is YENEEA. The CDR3 is made up of 17 amino acids.

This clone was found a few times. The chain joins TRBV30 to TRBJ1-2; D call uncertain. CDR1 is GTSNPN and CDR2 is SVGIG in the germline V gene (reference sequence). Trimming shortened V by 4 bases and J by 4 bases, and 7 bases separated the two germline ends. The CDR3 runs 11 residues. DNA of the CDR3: TGTGCCTGGACAACAGCCTATGGCTACACCTTC. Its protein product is CAWTTAYGYTF.

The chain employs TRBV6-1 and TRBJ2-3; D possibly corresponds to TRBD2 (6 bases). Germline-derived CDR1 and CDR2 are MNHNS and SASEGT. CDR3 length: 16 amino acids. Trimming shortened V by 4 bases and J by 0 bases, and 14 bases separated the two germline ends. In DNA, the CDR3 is TGTGCCAGCAGTGGACTAGGATCGGGTAGCACAGATACGCAGTATTTT. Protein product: CASSGLGSGSTDTQYF.

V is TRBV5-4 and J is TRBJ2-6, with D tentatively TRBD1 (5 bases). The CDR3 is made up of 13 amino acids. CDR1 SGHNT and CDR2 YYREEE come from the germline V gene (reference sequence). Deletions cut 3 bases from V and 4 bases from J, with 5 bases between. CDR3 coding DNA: TGTGCCAGCAGCTCAGGGGGGGCCAACGTCCTGACTTTC. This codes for CASSSGGANVLTF.

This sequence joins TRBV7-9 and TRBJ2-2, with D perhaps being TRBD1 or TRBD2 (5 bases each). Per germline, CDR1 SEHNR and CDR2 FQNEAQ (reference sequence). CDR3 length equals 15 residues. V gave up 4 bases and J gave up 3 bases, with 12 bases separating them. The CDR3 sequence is CASSYGTKHTGELFF. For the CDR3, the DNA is TGTGCCAGCAGCTACGGGACGAAGCACACCGGGGAGCTGTTTTTT.

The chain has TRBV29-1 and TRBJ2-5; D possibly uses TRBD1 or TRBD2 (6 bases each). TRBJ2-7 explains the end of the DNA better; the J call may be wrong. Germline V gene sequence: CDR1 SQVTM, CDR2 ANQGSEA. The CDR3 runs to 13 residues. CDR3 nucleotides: TGCAGCGTCAACTCCGGGGGCGGCTACGAGCAGTACTTC. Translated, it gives CSVNSGGGYEQYF.

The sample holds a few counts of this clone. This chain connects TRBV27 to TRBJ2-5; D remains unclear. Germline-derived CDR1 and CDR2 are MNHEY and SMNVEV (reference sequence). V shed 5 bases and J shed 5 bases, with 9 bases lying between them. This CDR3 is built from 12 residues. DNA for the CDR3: TGTGCCAGCAGTCCCGATGGGGAGACCCAGTACTTC. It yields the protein CASSPDGETQYF.

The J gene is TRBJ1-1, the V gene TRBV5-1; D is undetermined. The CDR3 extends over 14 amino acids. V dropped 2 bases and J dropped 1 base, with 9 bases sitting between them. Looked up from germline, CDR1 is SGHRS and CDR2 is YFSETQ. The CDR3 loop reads CASSFEGPNTEAFF. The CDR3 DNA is TGCGCCAGCAGCTTTGAGGGCCCGAACACTGAAGCTTTCTTT.

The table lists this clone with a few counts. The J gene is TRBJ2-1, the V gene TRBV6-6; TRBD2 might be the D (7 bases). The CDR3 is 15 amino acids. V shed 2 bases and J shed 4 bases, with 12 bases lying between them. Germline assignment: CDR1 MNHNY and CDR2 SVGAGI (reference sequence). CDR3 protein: CASSYLRGTYNEQFF. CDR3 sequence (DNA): TGTGCCAGCAGTTACCTGCGGGGGACATACAATGAGCAGTTCTTC.

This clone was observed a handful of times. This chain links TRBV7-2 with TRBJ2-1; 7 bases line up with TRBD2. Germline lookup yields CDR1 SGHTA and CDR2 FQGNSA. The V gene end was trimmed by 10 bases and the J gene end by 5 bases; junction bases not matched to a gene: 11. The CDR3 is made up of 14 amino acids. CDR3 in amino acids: CAIFGEGTDNEQFF. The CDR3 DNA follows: TGTGCCATTTTCGGGGAGGGTACGGACAATGAGCAGTTCTTC.

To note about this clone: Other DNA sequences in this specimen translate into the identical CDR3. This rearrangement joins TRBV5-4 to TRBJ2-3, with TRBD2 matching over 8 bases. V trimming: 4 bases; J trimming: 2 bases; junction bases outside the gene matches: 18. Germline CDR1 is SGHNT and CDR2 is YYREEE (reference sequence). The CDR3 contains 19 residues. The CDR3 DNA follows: TGTGCCAGCAGCCAGACTAGCGCCCGATACCCCAGATACACAGATACGCAGTATTTT. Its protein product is CASSQTSARYPRYTDTQYF.

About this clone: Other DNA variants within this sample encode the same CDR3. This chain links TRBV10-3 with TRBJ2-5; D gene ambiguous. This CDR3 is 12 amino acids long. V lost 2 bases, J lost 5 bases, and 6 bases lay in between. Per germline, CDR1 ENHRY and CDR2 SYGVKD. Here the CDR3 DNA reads TGTGCCATCAGTGAGACCGGGGAGACCCAGTACTTC. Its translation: CAISETGETQYF.

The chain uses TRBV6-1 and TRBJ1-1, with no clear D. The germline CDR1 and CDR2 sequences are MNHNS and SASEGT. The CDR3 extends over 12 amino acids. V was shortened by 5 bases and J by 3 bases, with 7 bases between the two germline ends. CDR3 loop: CASSSVDTEAFF. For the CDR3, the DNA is TGTGCCAGCAGTTCGGTGGACACTGAAGCTTTCTTT.

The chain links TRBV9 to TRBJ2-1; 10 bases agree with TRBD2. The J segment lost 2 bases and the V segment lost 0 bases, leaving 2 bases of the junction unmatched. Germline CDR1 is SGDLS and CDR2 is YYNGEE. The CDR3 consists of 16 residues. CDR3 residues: CASSVDLAGAYNEQFF. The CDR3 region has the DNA TGTGCCAGCAGCGTAGATCTAGCGGGGGCCTACAATGAGCAGTTCTTC.

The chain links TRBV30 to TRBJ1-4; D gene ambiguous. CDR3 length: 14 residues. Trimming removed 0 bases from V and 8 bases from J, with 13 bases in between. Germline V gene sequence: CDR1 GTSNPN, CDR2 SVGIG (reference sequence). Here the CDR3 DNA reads TGTGCCTGGAGTGTACCCGGGGTGGGGGAAAAACTGTTTTTT. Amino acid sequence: CAWSVPGVGEKLFF.

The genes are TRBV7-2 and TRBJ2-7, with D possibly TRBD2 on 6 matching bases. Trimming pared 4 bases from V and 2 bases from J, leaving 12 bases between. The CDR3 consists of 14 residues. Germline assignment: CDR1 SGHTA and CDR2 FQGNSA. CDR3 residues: CASSSEGWAYEQYF. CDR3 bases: TGTGCCAGCAGCTCGGAGGGCTGGGCCTACGAGCAGTACTTC.

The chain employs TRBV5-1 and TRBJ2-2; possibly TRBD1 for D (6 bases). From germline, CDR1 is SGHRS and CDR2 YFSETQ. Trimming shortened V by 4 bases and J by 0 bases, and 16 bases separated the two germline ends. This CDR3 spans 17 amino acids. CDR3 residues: CASSQPSGQPNTGELFF. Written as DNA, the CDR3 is TGCGCCAGCAGCCAACCCTCGGGACAACCGAACACCGGGGAGCTGTTTTTT.

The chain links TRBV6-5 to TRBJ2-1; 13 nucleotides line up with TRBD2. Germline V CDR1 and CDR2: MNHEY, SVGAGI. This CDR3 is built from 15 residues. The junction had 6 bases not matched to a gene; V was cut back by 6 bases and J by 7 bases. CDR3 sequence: CASSLGLAGENEQFF. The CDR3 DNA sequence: TGTGCCAGCAGCCTAGGACTAGCGGGGGAGAATGAGCAGTTCTTC.

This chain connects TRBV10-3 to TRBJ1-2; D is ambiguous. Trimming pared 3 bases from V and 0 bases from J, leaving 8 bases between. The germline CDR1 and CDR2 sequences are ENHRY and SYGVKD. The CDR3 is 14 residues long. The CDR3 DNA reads TGTGCCATCAGTGAACTATCGTCTAACTATGGCTACACCTTC. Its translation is CAISELSSNYGYTF.

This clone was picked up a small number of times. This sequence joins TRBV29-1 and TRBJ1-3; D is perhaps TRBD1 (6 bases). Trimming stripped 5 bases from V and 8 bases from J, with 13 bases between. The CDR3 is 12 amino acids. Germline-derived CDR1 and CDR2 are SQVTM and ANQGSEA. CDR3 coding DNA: TGCAGCGTTCGGACAGTCGGGGACACCATATATTTT. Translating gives CSVRTVGDTIYF.

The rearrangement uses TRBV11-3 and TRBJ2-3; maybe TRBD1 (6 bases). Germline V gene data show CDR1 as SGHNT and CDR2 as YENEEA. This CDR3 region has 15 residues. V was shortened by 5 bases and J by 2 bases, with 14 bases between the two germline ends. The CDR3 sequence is CASSHYRESTDTQYF. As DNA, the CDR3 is TGTGCCAGCAGCCATTACAGGGAATCCACAGATACGCAGTATTTT.

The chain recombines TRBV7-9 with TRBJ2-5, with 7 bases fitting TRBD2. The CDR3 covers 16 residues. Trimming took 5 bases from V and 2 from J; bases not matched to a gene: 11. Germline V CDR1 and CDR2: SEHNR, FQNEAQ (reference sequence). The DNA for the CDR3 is TGTGCCAGCAGCCCCCGTACCGGGCGGGGGCAAGAGACCCAGTACTTC. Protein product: CASSPRTGRGQETQYF.

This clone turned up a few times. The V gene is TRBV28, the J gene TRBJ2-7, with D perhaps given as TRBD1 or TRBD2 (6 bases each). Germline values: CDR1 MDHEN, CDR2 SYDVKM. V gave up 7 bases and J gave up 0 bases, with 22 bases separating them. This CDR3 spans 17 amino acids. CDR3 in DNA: TGTGCCAGCATAGGGGGAGTCCGCGGGGCGGGCTCCTACGAGCAGTACTTC. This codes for CASIGGVRGAGSYEQYF.

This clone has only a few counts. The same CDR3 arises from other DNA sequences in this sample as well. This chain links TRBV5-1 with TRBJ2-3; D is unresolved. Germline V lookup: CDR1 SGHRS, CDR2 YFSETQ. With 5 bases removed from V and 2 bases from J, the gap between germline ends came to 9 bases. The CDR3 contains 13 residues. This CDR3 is CASSSGYTDTQYF. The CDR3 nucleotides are TGCGCCAGCAGTTCTGGATACACAGATACGCAGTATTTT.

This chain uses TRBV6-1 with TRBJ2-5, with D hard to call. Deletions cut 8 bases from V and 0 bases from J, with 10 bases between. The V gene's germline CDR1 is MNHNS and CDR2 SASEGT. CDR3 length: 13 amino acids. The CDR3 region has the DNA TGTGCCAGCCGGACGGCCAACCAAGAGACCCAGTACTTC. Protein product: CASRTANQETQYF.